The 2 T cell receptor beta chains listed next were all sequenced from one sample in a study of PD-1 blockade in classical Hodgkin lymphoma. Every patient relapsed after autologous stem cell transplantation, and brentuximab vedotin exposure varied. Profiling relied on immunoSEQ multiplex PCR, and the TCRdb table lists in-frame clones only, not all of them. The table includes around 42,000 clones, around 71% detected once. The sample here was peripheral blood mononuclear cells (PBMCs), taken at baseline. The receptors stem from a human donor with classical Hodgkin lymphoma.

The chain links TRBV7-6 to TRBJ2-7; 9 bases match TRBD2. CDR1 is SGHVS, CDR2 FNYEAQ, per germline. CDR3 length: 15 residues. After removal of 4 bases from V and 4 bases from J, the junction contained 8 bases not matched to a gene. The CDR3 region is CASSSSAGGDYEQYF. The CDR3 DNA sequence: TGTGCCAGCAGCTCCTCAGCGGGGGGCGATTACGAGCAGTACTTC.

This chain joins TRBV19 and TRBJ2-3; D unresolved. The ends were cut back, 0 bases at V and 2 bases at J, with 12 bases in the middle. Germline loops: CDR1 LNHDA, CDR2 SQIVND (reference sequence). The CDR3 extends over 16 amino acids. The CDR3 sequence: CASSIEGSSPTDTQYF. The DNA of the CDR3 is TGTGCCAGTAGTATAGAGGGTTCGTCACCCACAGATACGCAGTATTTT. The whole variable domain, filled in from reference TRBV19 and TRBJ2-3, reads DGGITQSPKYLFRKEGQNVTLSCEQNLNHDAMYWYRQDPGQGLRLIYYSQIVNDFQKGDIAEGYSVSREKKESFPLTVTSAQKNPTAFYLCASSIEGSSPTDTQYFGPGTRLTVL.